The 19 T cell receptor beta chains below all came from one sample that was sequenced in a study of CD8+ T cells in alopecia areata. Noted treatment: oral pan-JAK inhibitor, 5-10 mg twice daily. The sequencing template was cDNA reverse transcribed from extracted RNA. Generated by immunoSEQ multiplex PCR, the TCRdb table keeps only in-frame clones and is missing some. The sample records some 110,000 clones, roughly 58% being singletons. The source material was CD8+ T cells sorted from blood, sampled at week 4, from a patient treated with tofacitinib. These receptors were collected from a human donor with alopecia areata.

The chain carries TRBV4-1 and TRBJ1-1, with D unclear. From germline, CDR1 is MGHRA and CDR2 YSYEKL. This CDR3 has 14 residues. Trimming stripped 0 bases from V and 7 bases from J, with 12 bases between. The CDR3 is CASSQDPGLSEAFF. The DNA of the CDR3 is TGCGCCAGCAGCCAAGATCCTGGACTGAGTGAAGCTTTCTTT.

CDR3 sequence reads: CASSTTPVGPQETQYF. The DNA of the CDR3 is TGTGCCAGCAGTACGACCCCCGTGGGCCCTCAAGAGACCCAGTACTTC. This chain uses TRBV27 with TRBJ2-5; D ambiguous. This CDR3 has 16 residues. Trimming shortened V by 5 bases and J by 2 bases, and 18 bases separated the two germline ends. CDR1 is MNHEY, CDR2 SMNVEV, per germline (reference sequence).

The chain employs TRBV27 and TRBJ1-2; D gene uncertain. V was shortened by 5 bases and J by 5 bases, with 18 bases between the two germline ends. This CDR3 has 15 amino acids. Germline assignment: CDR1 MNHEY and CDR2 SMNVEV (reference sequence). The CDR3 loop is CASSQGPFEDYGYTF. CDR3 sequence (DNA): TGTGCCAGCAGTCAAGGGCCCTTTGAGGATTATGGCTACACCTTC.

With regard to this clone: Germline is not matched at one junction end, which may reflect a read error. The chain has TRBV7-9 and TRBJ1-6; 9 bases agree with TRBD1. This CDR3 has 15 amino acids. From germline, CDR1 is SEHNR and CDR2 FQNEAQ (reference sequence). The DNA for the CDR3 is TGTGCCAGCAGTTTAGTGGGACAGGGAAATTCACCCCTCCACTTT. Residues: CASSLVGQGNSPLHF. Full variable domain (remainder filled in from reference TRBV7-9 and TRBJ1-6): DTGVSQNPRHKITKRGQNVTFRCDPISEHNRLYWYRQTLGQGPEFLTYFQNEAQLEKSRLLSDRFSAERPKGSFSTLEIQRTEQGDSAMYLCASSLVGQGNSPLHFGNGTRLTVT.

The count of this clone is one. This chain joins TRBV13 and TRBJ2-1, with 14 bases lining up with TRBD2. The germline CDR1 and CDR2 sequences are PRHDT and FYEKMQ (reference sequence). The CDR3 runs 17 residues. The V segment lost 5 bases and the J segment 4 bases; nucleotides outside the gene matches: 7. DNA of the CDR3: TGTGCCAGCAGCCCACCGGGACTAGCGGGGGAATACAATGAGCAGTTCTTC. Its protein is CASSPPGLAGEYNEQFF.

DNA of the CDR3: TGTGCCAGAGCAACAGGAGACTCCTACAATGAGCAGTTCTTC. This codes for CARATGDSYNEQFF. This chain links TRBV28 with TRBJ2-1; a possible D gene is TRBD1 (5 bases). The CDR3 covers 14 residues. The V and J ends lost 9 bases and 0 bases respectively, with 12 bases between them. Germline V CDR1 and CDR2: MDHEN, SYDVKM.

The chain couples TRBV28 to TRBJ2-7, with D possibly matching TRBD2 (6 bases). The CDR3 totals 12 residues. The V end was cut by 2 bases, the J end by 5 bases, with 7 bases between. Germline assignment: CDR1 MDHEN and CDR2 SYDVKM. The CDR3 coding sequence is TGTGCCAGCAGTTTAGGAGGGGACGAGCAGTACTTC. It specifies CASSLGGDEQYF. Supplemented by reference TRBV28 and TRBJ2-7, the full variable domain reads DVKVTQSSRYLVKRTGEKVFLECVQDMDHENMFWYRQDPGLGLRLIYFSYDVKMKEKGDIPEGYSVSREKKERFSLILESASTNQTSMYLCASSLGGDEQYFGPGTRLTVT.

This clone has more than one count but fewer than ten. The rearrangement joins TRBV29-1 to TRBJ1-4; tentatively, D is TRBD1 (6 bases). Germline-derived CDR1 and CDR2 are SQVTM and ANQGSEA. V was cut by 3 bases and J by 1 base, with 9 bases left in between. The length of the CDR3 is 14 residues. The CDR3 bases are TGCAGCGTTGATACAGGGATAACTAATGAAAAACTGTTTTTT. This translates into CSVDTGITNEKLFF.

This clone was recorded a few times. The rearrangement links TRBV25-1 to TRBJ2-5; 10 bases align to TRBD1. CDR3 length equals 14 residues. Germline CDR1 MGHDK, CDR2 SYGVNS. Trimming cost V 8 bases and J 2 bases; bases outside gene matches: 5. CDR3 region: CASGTGDTQETQYF. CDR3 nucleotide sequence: TGTGCCAGCGGGACAGGGGATACTCAAGAGACCCAGTACTTC.

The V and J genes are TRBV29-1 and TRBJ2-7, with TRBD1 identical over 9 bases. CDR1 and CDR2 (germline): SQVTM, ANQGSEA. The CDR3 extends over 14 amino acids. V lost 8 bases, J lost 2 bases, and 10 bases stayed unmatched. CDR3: CSFYGQGIPYEQYF. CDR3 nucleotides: TGCAGCTTTTATGGACAGGGGATTCCCTACGAGCAGTACTTC.

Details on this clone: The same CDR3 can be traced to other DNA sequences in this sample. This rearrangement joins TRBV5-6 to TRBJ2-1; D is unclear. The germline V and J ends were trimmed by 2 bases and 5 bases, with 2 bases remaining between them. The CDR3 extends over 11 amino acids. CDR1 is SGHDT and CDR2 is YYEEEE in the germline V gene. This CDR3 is CASSLNNEQFF. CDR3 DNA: TGTGCCAGCAGCTTAAACAATGAGCAGTTCTTC.

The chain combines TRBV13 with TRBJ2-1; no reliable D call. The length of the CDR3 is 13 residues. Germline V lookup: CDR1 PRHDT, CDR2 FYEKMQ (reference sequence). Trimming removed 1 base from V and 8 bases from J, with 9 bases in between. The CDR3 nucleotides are TGTGCCAGCAGCTTAGACCCAGAGGATGAGCAGTTCTTC. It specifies CASSLDPEDEQFF.

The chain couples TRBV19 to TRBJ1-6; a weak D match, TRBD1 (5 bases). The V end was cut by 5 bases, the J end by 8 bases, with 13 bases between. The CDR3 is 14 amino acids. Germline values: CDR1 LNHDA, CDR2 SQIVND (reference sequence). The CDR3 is CASSAELGDSPLHF. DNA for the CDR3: TGTGCCAGTAGTGCGGAGTTAGGGGATTCACCCCTCCACTTT.

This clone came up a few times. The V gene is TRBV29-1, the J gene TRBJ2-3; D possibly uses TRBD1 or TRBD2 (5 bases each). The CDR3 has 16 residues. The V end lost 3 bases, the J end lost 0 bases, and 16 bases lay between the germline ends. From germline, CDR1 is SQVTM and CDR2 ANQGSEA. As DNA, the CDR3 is TGCAGCGTTGAGAGGGTTGAGGGGATTAGCACAGATACGCAGTATTTT. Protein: CSVERVEGISTDTQYF.

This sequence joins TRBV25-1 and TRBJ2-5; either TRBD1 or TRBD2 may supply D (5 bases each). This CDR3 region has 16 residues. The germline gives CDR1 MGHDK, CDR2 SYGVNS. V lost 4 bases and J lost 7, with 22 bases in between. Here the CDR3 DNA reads TGTGCCAGCAGTGCCACCCAAGACGGGGCCGGGTGGACCCAGTACTTC. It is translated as CASSATQDGAGWTQYF.

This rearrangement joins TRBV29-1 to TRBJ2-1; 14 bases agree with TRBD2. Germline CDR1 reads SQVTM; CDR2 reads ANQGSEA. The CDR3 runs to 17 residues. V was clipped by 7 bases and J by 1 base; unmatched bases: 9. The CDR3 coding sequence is TGCAGCGCTCTAGGACTAGCGGGGGGTGGATCCTACAATGAGCAGTTCTTC. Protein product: CSALGLAGGGSYNEQFF.

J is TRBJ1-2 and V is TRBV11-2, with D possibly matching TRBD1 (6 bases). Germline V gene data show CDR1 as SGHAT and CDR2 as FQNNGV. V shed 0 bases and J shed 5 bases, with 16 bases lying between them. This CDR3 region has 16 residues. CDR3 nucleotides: TGTGCCAGCAGCTTAGAAGGAGGGGGAGGTTGGTATGGCTACACCTTC. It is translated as CASSLEGGGGWYGYTF.

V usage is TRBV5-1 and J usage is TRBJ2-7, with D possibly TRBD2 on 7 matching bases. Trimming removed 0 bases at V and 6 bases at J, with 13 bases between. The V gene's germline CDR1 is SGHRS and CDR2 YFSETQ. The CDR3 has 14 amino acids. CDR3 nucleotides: TGCGCCAGCAGCTTGGGACTCGGGGGGCTCGAGCAGTACTTC. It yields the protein CASSLGLGGLEQYF.

Here the CDR3 reads CASTPFLGVNTEAFF. In DNA form, the CDR3 reads TGTGCCAGCACCCCCTTTCTCGGTGTGAACACTGAAGCTTTCTTT. The chain employs TRBV6-5 and TRBJ1-1; no clear D. The germline CDR1 and CDR2 sequences are MNHEY and SVGAGI. The CDR3 runs to 15 residues. V was pared by 7 bases and J by 0 bases, with 15 bases between.